A selection of T cell receptor beta chains follows, all from one sample in a study of blood T cell repertoires in COVID-19. Assay: immunoSEQ multiplex PCR; the TCRdb copy retains only in-frame clones and omits some. Altogether about 130,000 clones are present, about four fifths being singletons, with the ten largest covering roughly 15%. Sample: peripheral blood. Every receptor here comes from a woman aged 50 to 60 with acute or convalescent COVID-19. Each CDR3 is given with its conserved first and last residue. D genes are given only for firm matches. Clone size is stated in some rows and not others, as once, few, many or a class when expanded.

clone_size: -
j_call: TRBJ1-1
d_call: TRBD1
v_call: TRBV20-1
cdr3_nt: TGCAGTGCTAGTCCGACAGGGGATCAGGCTTTCTTT
cdr3_aa: CSASPTGDQAFF

clone_size: -
j_call: TRBJ2-7
d_call: TRBD2
v_call: TRBV25-1
cdr3_nt: TGTGCCAGCAGTGAATCACTAGCGGACGAGCAGTACTTC
cdr3_aa: CASSESLADEQYF

clone_size: -
j_call: TRBJ1-6
d_call: -
v_call: TRBV5-5
cdr3_nt: TGTGCCAGCAGCTTGGCCTTCAACAGCCCCGATAGTGGTTCACCCCTCCACTTT
cdr3_aa: CASSLAFNSPDSGSPLHF

clone_size: -
j_call: TRBJ1-5
d_call: -
v_call: TRBV6-1
cdr3_nt: TGTGCCAGCAGTGAAGAGGCTAGGGGCAGCAATCAGCCCCAGCATTTT
cdr3_aa: CASSEEARGSNQPQHF

clone_size: few
j_call: TRBJ1-6
d_call: -
v_call: TRBV7-2
cdr3_nt: TGTGCCACCAGCCAGACTCATCGACCCCTCCACTTT
cdr3_aa: CATSQTHRPLHF

clone_size: -
j_call: TRBJ2-3
d_call: TRBD1
v_call: TRBV25-1
cdr3_nt: TGTGCCAGCAGTGCACATACGGCAGGGGGAGCAGATACGCAGTATTTT
cdr3_aa: CASSAHTAGGADTQYF

clone_size: -
j_call: TRBJ1-6
d_call: -
v_call: TRBV7-2
cdr3_nt: TGTGCCAGCAGCTCAAAGGGCCGGGGGAACCACTCACCCCTCCACTTT
cdr3_aa: CASSSKGRGNHSPLHF

clone_size: -
j_call: TRBJ1-5
d_call: -
v_call: TRBV2
cdr3_nt: TGTGCCAGCAGTCCGGAGGTTGGCGAGCAGCCCCAGCATTTT
cdr3_aa: CASSPEVGEQPQHF

clone_size: few
j_call: TRBJ2-3
d_call: TRBD2
v_call: TRBV30
cdr3_nt: TGTGCCTGGAGTGTGAGGCAACTTAGCGGGGGGGCGTCGGATACGCAGTATTTT
cdr3_aa: CAWSVRQLSGGASDTQYF

clone_size: -
j_call: TRBJ1-4
d_call: TRBD1
v_call: TRBV19
cdr3_nt: TGTGCCAGCCTCCCGGGACAGGGCGGTCTTCTGCCGACTGAAAAACTGTTTTTT
cdr3_aa: CASLPGQGGLLPTEKLFF

clone_size: -
j_call: TRBJ2-5
d_call: -
v_call: TRBV6-5
cdr3_nt: TGTGCCAGCAGGTTCGGGATGTCAGAGACCCAGTACTTC
cdr3_aa: CASRFGMSETQYF

clone_size: few
j_call: TRBJ1-6
d_call: TRBD1
v_call: TRBV15
cdr3_nt: TGTGCCACCAGCTCCCGGGACAGTTATAATTCACCCCTCCACTTT
cdr3_aa: CATSSRDSYNSPLHF

clone_size: -
j_call: TRBJ1-1
d_call: -
v_call: TRBV7-9
cdr3_nt: TGTGCCAGCAGCTTAGCCCAGTCTCAGGGCGGGAACACTGAAGCTTTCTTT
cdr3_aa: CASSLAQSQGGNTEAFF

clone_size: once
j_call: TRBJ2-3
d_call: -
v_call: TRBV5-1
cdr3_nt: TGCGCCAGCAGCTCCCTTGGGACTCGGGATACGCAGTATTTT
cdr3_aa: CASSSLGTRDTQYF

clone_size: -
j_call: TRBJ2-3
d_call: TRBD1
v_call: TRBV2
cdr3_nt: TGTGCCAGCAGTGAAACCGGGACAGTGACAGATACGCAGTATTTT
cdr3_aa: CASSETGTVTDTQYF

clone_size: once
j_call: TRBJ1-2
d_call: -
v_call: TRBV29-1
cdr3_nt: TGCAGCGTCGACAGTAACTATGGCTACACCTTC
cdr3_aa: CSVDSNYGYTF

clone_size: -
j_call: TRBJ1-1
d_call: -
v_call: TRBV5-1
cdr3_nt: TGCGCCAGCAGTTCGTGGGAGGGAGAAACAAACACTGAAGCTTTCTTT
cdr3_aa: CASSSWEGETNTEAFF

clone_size: -
j_call: TRBJ2-2
d_call: TRBD2
v_call: TRBV24-1
cdr3_nt: TGTGCCACCAGTGATTTGCGGACTAGCGGGGGGGCCTTGGGCACCGGGGAGCTGTTTTTT
cdr3_aa: CATSDLRTSGGALGTGELFF